The TCR beta chain under discussion was sequenced for a study of blood T cell repertoires in COVID-19. Original methodology: Amplification with reference gene primers provided the estimates of nucleated cell counts. The table came from immunoSEQ multiplex PCR; TCRdb's copy has only in-frame clones and leaves some out. That table furnishes V, J and clone size, whereas the DNA furnished D and trimming. The sample has hundreds of thousands of clones, approximately 88% seen once; the top ten hold 6% to 6.5%. The CDR3 is 15 residues long. The germline CDR1 and CDR2 sequences are SGHVS and FQNEAQ. V lost 3 bases, J lost 2 bases, and 7 bases stayed unmatched.

The material sequenced was PBMCs or T cells enriched from blood (not recorded which). The V gene is TRBV7-8, the J gene TRBJ2-7; the match to TRBD1 covers 7 bases. The TCR originated in a woman in her thirties or forties who had recovered from COVID-19. CDR3 in DNA: TGTGCCAGCAGCTTTGCGACAGGGTGGCCCTACGAGCAGTACTTC. This codes for CASSFATGWPYEQYF.